One and the same sample provided the 18 T cell receptor beta chains below, sequenced in a study of shared clonotypes between healthy human individuals. Method: immunoSEQ multiplex PCR; TCRdb's copy keeps in-frame clones and lacks some. The sample carries some 320,000 clones, 80% to 90% recorded once. The sequenced sample consisted of memory CD8+ T cells sorted from blood. Subset indicated: CD45RO+ cells pooled with CCR7-negative TemRA cells. The receptor set was obtained from a man between 18 and 29 years old in good health.

This chain connects TRBV15 to TRBJ2-2; D tentatively fits TRBD1 or TRBD2 (5 bases each). Trimming took off 4 bases at V and 9 bases at J, with 15 bases between the two ends. This CDR3 comprises 14 residues. CDR1 and CDR2 from the germline V gene are LNHNV and YYDKDF (reference sequence). The CDR3 protein is CATSTRTGTWELFF. The DNA for the CDR3 is TGTGCCACCAGCACCAGAACTGGGACCTGGGAGCTGTTTTTT.

The V and J genes are TRBV25-1 and TRBJ1-5; 8 bases agree with TRBD1. Per germline, CDR1 MGHDK and CDR2 SYGVNS. The junction had 4 bases not matched to a gene; V was cut back by 3 bases and J by 6 bases. CDR3 size: 14 residues. CDR3 coding DNA: TGTGCCAGCAGTGAGGGACAGGAATTTCAGCCCCAGCATTTT. It codes for CASSEGQEFQPQHF.

The rearrangement joins TRBV9 to TRBJ1-2; D not certain. The germline gives CDR1 SGDLS, CDR2 YYNGEE. Trimming removed 4 bases at V and 2 bases at J, with 6 bases between. The CDR3 is 12 residues long. This CDR3 is CASSHPNYGYTF. DNA for the CDR3: TGTGCCAGCAGCCATCCCAACTATGGCTACACCTTC.

The sample holds one count of this clone. This chain links TRBV1 with TRBJ2-4. TRBV1 is an annotated pseudogene. The CDR3 consists of 14 residues. The CDR3 reads CTSSPRMIKNIQYF. Written as DNA, the CDR3 is TGCACCAGCAGCCCTCGGATGATAAAAAACATTCAGTACTTC.

The chain links TRBV7-9 to TRBJ1-2, with D possibly TRBD1 on 5 matching bases. Trimming removed 3 bases at V and 2 bases at J, with 16 bases between. Germline CDR1 is SEHNR and CDR2 is FQNEAQ (reference sequence). The CDR3 has 16 residues. CDR3 protein: CASSFPEGEPNYGYTF. As DNA, the CDR3 is TGTGCCAGCAGCTTTCCGGAAGGGGAACCCAACTATGGCTACACCTTC. The entire variable domain, with the rest obtained from reference TRBV7-9 and TRBJ1-2, is as follows: DTGVSQNPRHKITKRGQNVTFRCDPISEHNRLYWYRQTLGQGPEFLTYFQNEAQLEKSRLLSDRFSAERPKGSFSTLEIQRTEQGDSAMYLCASSFPEGEPNYGYTFGSGTRLTVV.

This clone was picked up one time. The V call is TRBV27, the J call TRBJ1-4; no definite D call. The CDR3 totals 15 residues. The germline gives CDR1 MNHEY, CDR2 SMNVEV (reference sequence). Trimming pared 4 bases from V and 8 bases from J, leaving 17 bases between. The CDR3 region has the DNA TGTGCCAGCAGTTCCCCCATGGAAGGGAAGGAAAAACTGTTTTTT. It codes for CASSSPMEGKEKLFF.

The chain recombines TRBV5-1 with TRBJ2-7; no clear D. The CDR3 totals 13 residues. CDR1 and CDR2 from the germline V gene are SGHRS and YFSETQ. V shed 6 bases and J shed 2 bases, with 12 bases lying between them. DNA for the CDR3: TGCGCCAGCACCCCGGATGGCCCCTACGAGCAGTACTTC. The encoded protein is CASTPDGPYEQYF.

A word on this clone: Other nucleotide sequences from this sample produce the same CDR3. The chain links TRBV28 to TRBJ1-4; no reliable D call. The V gene lost 3 bases and the J gene lost 2 bases, with 4 bases spanning the gap. This CDR3 has 13 amino acids. CDR1 and CDR2 from the germline V gene are MDHEN and SYDVKM. CDR3 region: CASSFVTNEKLFF. Here the CDR3 DNA reads TGTGCCAGCAGTTTTGTGACTAATGAAAAACTGTTTTTT.

This chain connects TRBV9 to TRBJ1-2; TRBD1 matches 9 bases. The CDR3 is 17 amino acids. Germline CDR1 is SGDLS and CDR2 is YYNGEE. The ends lost 0 bases at V and 5 bases at J; junction bases unmatched: 11. This chain's CDR3 is CASSVEDRGVLTYGYTF. CDR3 nucleotides: TGTGCCAGCAGCGTAGAGGACAGGGGCGTACTCACTTATGGCTACACCTTC.

To note about this clone: This could be a read error, since a much larger clone is one nucleotide away. Other DNA sequences in the same sample also yield this CDR3. CDR3 DNA: TGTGCCTGGAGTGTAGGGGTTGAAGCTTTCTTT. It codes for CAWSVGVEAFF. This rearrangement joins TRBV30 to TRBJ1-1; D possibly corresponds to TRBD1 (5 bases). Between the trimmed V and J ends, which lost 0 bases and 7 bases, there was a span of 6 bases. Looked up from germline, CDR1 is GTSNPN and CDR2 is SVGIG (reference sequence). This CDR3 is 11 amino acids long.

The genes are TRBV21-1 and TRBJ1-5; TRBD1, the table's D call, lacks a check against the DNA. TRBV21-1 is annotated as a pseudogene. CDR3 length: 18 amino acids. The CDR3 protein is CASSSIAPGVRGNQPQHF. Written as DNA, the CDR3 is TGTGCCAGCAGCTCCATCGCACCAGGGGTTCGGGGCAATCAGCCCCAGCATTTT.

The chain has TRBV10-3 and TRBJ2-1; tentatively, D is TRBD1 (6 bases). The V and J ends lost 4 bases and 5 bases respectively, with 15 bases between them. CDR1 and CDR2 (germline): ENHRY, SYGVKD. The CDR3 length is 15 residues. The CDR3 spells CAISGGDMTHNEQFF. The CDR3 DNA reads TGTGCCATCAGTGGTGGGGACATGACCCACAATGAGCAGTTCTTC.

The rearrangement uses TRBV4-3 and TRBJ2-7; 9 bases align to TRBD2. This CDR3 comprises 17 residues. The germline V gene has CDR1 LGHNA and CDR2 YSLEER. The V and J ends lost 0 bases and 1 base, in that order; junction bases with no gene match: 7. The DNA of the CDR3 is TGCGCCAGCAGCCAAGAGCTCGTAGCGGGAGCGTCCTACGAGCAGTACTTC. As protein: CASSQELVAGASYEQYF.

This clone is labeled as medium-sized (0.01 to 0.1%). This chain uses TRBV5-6 with TRBJ1-3; D remains unclear. The CDR3 has 16 residues. Germline V lookup: CDR1 SGHDT, CDR2 YYEEEE. Trimming took 1 base from V and 2 from J, leaving 13 bases between them. The CDR3 spells CASSLSDIDPGNTIYF. CDR3 bases: TGTGCCAGCAGCTTGAGTGACATAGACCCTGGAAACACCATATATTTT.

The chain carries TRBV9 and TRBJ2-1; no reliable D call. The V end lost 4 bases, the J end lost 3 bases, and 8 bases lay between the germline ends. Germline V CDR1 and CDR2: SGDLS, YYNGEE. The CDR3 runs 13 residues. Here the CDR3 DNA reads TGTGCCAGCAGCCCCGCAGGCTACAATGAGCAGTTCTTC. Its translation: CASSPAGYNEQFF. The complete variable domain, with remaining parts taken from reference TRBV9 and TRBJ2-1, reads DSGVTQTPKHLITATGQRVTLRCSPRSGDLSVYWYQQSLDQGLQFLIQYYNGEERAKGNILERFSAQQFPDLHSELNLSSLELGDSALYFCASSPAGYNEQFFGPGTRLTVL.

This chain uses TRBV10-3 with TRBJ2-5; no firm D call. The CDR3 runs 12 residues. Trimming left V 2 bases short and J 7 bases short, with 8 bases between. The V gene's germline CDR1 is ENHRY and CDR2 SYGVKD. The CDR3: CAISEGFGTQYF. CDR3 in DNA: TGTGCCATCAGTGAGGGATTTGGGACCCAGTACTTC.

J is TRBJ2-2 and V is TRBV11-2, with a weak D call TRBD1 (6 bases). Trimming pared 5 bases from V and 7 bases from J, leaving 11 bases between. The length of the CDR3 is 13 residues. Germline V gene sequence: CDR1 SGHAT, CDR2 FQNNGV. The DNA of the CDR3 is TGTGCCAGCAGCCCAGGGGCGGGCGGGGAGCTGTTTTTT. This gives the protein CASSPGAGGELFF.

The chain combines TRBV5-4 with TRBJ2-7; 8 bases line up with TRBD1. The CDR3 is 15 residues long. V gave up 0 bases and J gave up 2 bases; unmatched junction bases: 4. CDR1 and CDR2 (germline): SGHNT, YYREEE (reference sequence). Written as DNA, the CDR3 is TGTGCCAGCAGCTTGGGGGGGACAGGAGCCTACGAGCAGTACTTC. This codes for CASSLGGTGAYEQYF.